The 14 T cell receptor beta chains below were found in one sample sequenced in a study of patients and donors after allogeneic stem cell transplantation. TCRdb processed the RT-PCR reads anew with MiXCR; each CDR3 protein has one entry. Among some 960,000 distinct CDR3 sequences, more than 15% were seen once, and the ten largest hold around 6%. Sequenced: blood, either unsorted or a sorted T cell fraction (not recorded which). The origin of the receptors is a human donor who was either an allogeneic HSCT recipient or a stem cell or donor lymphocyte infusion donor (not recorded which). It is not recorded whose cells these are; they may come from a transplant donor.

This clonotype was detected only a few times. The genes are TRBV7-9 and TRBJ1-2; D gene unclear. V dropped 5 bases and J dropped 4 bases, with 11 bases sitting between them. There are 13 residues in the CDR3. CDR1 and CDR2 from the germline V gene are SEHNR and FQNEAQ (reference sequence). CDR3 loop: CASSRVSGYGYTF. The CDR3 region has the DNA TGTGCCAGCAGCCGGGTTAGCGGCTATGGCTACACCTTC.

This clonotype was detected once. The chain carries TRBV7-2 and TRBJ1-3; D is unclear. The CDR3 has 13 residues. Germline V lookup: CDR1 SGHTA, CDR2 FQGNSA. Trimming removed 5 bases at V and 4 bases at J, with 9 bases between. The CDR3 here is CASSPSVGNTIYF. The CDR3 DNA reads TGTGCCAGCAGCCCCTCGGTAGGAAACACCATATATTTT. The variable domain in full, with the rest retrieved from reference TRBV7-2 and TRBJ1-3, is GAGVSQSPSNKVTEKGKDVELRCDPISGHTALYWYRQSLGQGLEFLIYFQGNSAPDKSGLPSDRFSAERTGGSVSTLTIQRTQQEDSAVYLCASSPSVGNTIYFGEGSWLTVV.

This rearrangement joins TRBV11-3 to TRBJ2-3, with 14 bases fitting TRBD2. The length of the CDR3 is 17 residues. Germline trimming cut 4 bases from V and 6 bases from J; bases unmatched to any gene: 9. Germline V gene sequence: CDR1 SGHNT, CDR2 YENEEA. The CDR3: CASSSRLAGGHGDTQYF. DNA for the CDR3: TGTGCCAGCAGCTCGCGACTAGCGGGAGGGCATGGGGATACGCAGTATTTT. Variable domain in full (rest from reference TRBV11-3 and TRBJ2-3): EAGVVQSPRYKIIEKKQPVAFWCNPISGHNTLYWYLQNLGQGPELLIRYENEEAVDDSQLPKDRFSAERLKGVDSTLKIQPAELGDSAVYLCASSSRLAGGHGDTQYFGPGTRLTVL.

The CDR3 protein is CASRTGTSGGATHTQYF. In DNA form, the CDR3 reads TGCGCCAGCAGAACCGGGACTAGCGGGGGGGCCACTCATACGCAGTATTTT. The rearrangement joins TRBV10-2 to TRBJ2-3; 16 positions agree with TRBD2. V was clipped by 6 bases and J by 7 bases; unmatched bases: 10. The germline V gene has CDR1 WSHSY and CDR2 SAAADI. This CDR3 is built from 17 residues.

This clonotype occurred a few times. Mismatch with germline at one junction end may stem from a read error. This rearrangement joins TRBV7-9 to TRBJ1-2; D unresolved. CDR1 and CDR2 from the germline V gene are SEHNR and FQNEAQ (reference sequence). This CDR3 comprises 14 residues. The CDR3 sequence is CASSLEVIPGGYTF. CDR3 bases: TGTGCTAGCAGCTTAGAGGTCATTCCCGGTGGCTACACCTTC.

J is TRBJ2-1 and V is TRBV12-3 or TRBV12-4; D unresolved. Between the trimmed V and J ends, which lost 7 bases and 10 bases, there was a span of 20 bases. This CDR3 is 14 amino acids long. This CDR3 is CASTSLSRLREQFF. The CDR3 DNA reads TGTGCCAGCACCTCCTTAAGTAGGCTCCGGGAGCAGTTCTTC.

This clonotype was seen more than once but under ten times. The chain links TRBV6-2 or TRBV6-3 to TRBJ1-2, with 8 bases aligning to TRBD1. V lost 5 bases and J lost 4; bases outside the gene matches: 9. Per germline, CDR1 MNHEY and CDR2 SVGEGT. This CDR3 is 15 amino acids long. This CDR3 reads CASSQTTGELYGYTF. CDR3 nucleotides: TGTGCCAGCAGTCAAACGACAGGGGAGCTCTATGGCTACACCTTC.

This clonotype appeared a few times. CDR3: CASSETGGGSPLHF. The CDR3 DNA is TGTGCCAGCAGTGAAACAGGGGGCGGTTCACCCCTCCACTTT. The rearrangement links TRBV2 to TRBJ1-6, with 9 bases matching TRBD1. The CDR3 spans 14 residues. V shed 2 bases, J shed 9 bases, and the junction held 2 bases outside the gene matches. The germline V gene encodes CDR1 SNHLY and CDR2 FYNNEI.

This chain uses TRBV20-1 with TRBJ2-3, with 9 bases identical to TRBD1. Per the germline V gene, CDR1 is DFQATT and CDR2 is SNEGSKA (reference sequence). The V and J ends lost 3 bases and 2 bases, in that order; junction bases with no gene match: 9. The CDR3 has 16 amino acids. CDR3 amino acids: CSARMGQGMVTDTQYF. The DNA of the CDR3 is TGCAGTGCTAGGATGGGACAGGGCATGGTCACAGATACGCAGTATTTT.

This clonotype was counted between two and nine times. The chain carries TRBV29-1 and TRBJ2-6; D possibly corresponds to TRBD2 (6 bases). Germline values: CDR1 SQVTM, CDR2 ANQGSEA. The CDR3 totals 18 residues. Trimming removed 5 bases from V and 0 bases from J, with 20 bases in between. CDR3 region: CSVSPSVTGASGANVLTF. CDR3 nucleotide sequence: TGCAGCGTTTCCCCTAGCGTCACAGGAGCCTCTGGGGCCAACGTCCTGACTTTC.

This chain's CDR3 is CASSKGSGELFF. In DNA form, the CDR3 reads TGTGCCAGCAGTAAGGGATCGGGGGAGCTGTTTTTT. This sequence joins TRBV27 and TRBJ2-2; D is unclear. Trimming stripped 5 bases from V and 8 bases from J, with 9 bases between. This CDR3 is built from 12 residues. CDR1 is MNHEY, CDR2 SMNVEV, per germline (reference sequence).

This clonotype was counted only a few times. The gene calls are TRBV12-3 or TRBV12-4 and TRBJ1-2; 9 positions agree with TRBD1. V lost 4 bases and J lost 4; bases outside the gene matches: 4. The CDR3 length is 14 residues. In nucleotides, the CDR3 is TGTGCCAGCAGTTCACGGGACAGGGCCTATGGCTACACCTTC. Translation: CASSSRDRAYGYTF.

This clonotype was seen a handful of times. The rearrangement uses TRBV12-3 or TRBV12-4 and TRBJ1-2; no reliable D call. The length of the CDR3 is 16 residues. The V end was cut by 5 bases, the J end by 4 bases, with 20 bases between. The CDR3 protein is CASSTGWKEVGYGYTF. Here the CDR3 DNA reads TGTGCCAGCAGTACGGGGTGGAAAGAAGTCGGCTATGGCTACACCTTC.

The gene calls are TRBV24-1 and TRBJ1-4, with D possibly matching TRBD1 (6 bases). Germline CDR1 KGHDR, CDR2 SFDVKD. This CDR3 contains 15 residues. V was trimmed by 3 bases and J by 8 bases, leaving 15 bases between them. The CDR3 sequence is CATSDPTGVEEKLFF. In DNA form, the CDR3 reads TGTGCCACCAGTGATCCGACAGGAGTTGAAGAAAAACTGTTTTTT.